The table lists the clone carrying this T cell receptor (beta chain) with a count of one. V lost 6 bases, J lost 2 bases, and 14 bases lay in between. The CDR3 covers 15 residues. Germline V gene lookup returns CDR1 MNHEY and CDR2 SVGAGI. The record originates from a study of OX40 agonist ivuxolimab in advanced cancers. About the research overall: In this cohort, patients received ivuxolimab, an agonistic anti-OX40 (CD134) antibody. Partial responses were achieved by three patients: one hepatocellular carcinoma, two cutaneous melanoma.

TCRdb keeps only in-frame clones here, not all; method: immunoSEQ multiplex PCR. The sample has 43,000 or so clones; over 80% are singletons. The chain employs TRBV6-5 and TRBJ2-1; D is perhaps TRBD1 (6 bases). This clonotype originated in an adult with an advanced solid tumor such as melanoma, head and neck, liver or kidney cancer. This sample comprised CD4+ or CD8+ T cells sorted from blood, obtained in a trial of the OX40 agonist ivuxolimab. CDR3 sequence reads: CASRARDIPYNEQFF. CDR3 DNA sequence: TGTGCCAGCAGAGCCCGGGACATACCCTACAATGAGCAGTTCTTC.